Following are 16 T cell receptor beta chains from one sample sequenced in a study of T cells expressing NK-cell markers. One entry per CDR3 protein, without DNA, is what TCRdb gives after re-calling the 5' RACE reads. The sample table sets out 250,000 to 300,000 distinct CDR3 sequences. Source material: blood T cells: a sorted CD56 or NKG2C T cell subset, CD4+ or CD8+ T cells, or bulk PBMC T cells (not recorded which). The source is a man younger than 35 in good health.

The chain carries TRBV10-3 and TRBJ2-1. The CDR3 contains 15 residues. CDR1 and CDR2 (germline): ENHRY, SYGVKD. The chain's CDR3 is CAIRDSLNSYNEQFF.

This chain's CDR3 is CASRLQGGSSPLHF. The rearrangement joins TRBV6-1 to TRBJ1-6; with no DNA, the TCRdb D assignment of TRBD1 cannot be verified. From germline, CDR1 is MNHNS and CDR2 SASEGT. The CDR3 has 14 residues.

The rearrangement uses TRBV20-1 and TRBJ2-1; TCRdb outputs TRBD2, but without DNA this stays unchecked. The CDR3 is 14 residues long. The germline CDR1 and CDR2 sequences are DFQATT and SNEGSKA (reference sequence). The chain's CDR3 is CSASMGLAEDEQFF.

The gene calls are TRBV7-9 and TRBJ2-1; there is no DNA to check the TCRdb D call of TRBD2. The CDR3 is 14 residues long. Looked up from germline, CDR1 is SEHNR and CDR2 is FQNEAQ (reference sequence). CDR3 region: CASSSQGRDNEQFF. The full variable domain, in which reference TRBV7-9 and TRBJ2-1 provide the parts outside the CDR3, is DTGVSQNPRHKITKRGQNVTFRCDPISEHNRLYWYRQTLGQGPEFLTYFQNEAQLEKSRLLSDRFSAERPKGSFSTLEIQRTEQGDSAMYLCASSSQGRDNEQFFGPGTRLTVL.

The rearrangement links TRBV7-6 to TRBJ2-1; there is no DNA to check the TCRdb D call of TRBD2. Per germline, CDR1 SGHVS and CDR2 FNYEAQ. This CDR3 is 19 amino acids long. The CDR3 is CASSGPGLAGVKSYNEQFF.

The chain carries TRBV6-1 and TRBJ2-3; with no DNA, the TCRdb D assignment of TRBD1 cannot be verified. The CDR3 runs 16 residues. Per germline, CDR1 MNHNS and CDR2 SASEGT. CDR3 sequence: CASSTPTTGTTDTQYF.

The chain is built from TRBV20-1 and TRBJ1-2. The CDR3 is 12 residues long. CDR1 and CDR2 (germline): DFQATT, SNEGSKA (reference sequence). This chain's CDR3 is CSARTTGYGYTF.

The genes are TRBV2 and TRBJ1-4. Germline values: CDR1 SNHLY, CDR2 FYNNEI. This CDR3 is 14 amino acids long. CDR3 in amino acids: CASISLYHNEKLFF.

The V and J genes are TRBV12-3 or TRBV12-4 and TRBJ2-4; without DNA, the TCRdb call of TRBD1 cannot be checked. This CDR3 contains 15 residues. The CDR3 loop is CASSLESGTKNIQYF.

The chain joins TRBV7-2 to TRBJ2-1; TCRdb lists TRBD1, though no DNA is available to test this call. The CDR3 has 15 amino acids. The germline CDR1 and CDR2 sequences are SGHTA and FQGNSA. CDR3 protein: CASSLVSGRGDEQFF.

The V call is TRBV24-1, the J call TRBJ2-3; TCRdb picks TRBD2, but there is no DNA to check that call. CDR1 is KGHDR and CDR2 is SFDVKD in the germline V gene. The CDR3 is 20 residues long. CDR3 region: CATSDRTNGGLAGVTDTQYF.

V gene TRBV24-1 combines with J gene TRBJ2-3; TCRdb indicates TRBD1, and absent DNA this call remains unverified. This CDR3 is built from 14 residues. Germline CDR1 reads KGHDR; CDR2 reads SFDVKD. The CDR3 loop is CATSAGSEGDTQYF.

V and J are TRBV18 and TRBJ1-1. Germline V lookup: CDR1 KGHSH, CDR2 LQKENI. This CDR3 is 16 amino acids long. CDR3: CASSPRRDGWNTEAFF.

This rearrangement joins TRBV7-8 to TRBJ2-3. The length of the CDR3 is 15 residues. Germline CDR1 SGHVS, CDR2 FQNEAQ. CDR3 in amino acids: CASSGHGEVADTQYF.

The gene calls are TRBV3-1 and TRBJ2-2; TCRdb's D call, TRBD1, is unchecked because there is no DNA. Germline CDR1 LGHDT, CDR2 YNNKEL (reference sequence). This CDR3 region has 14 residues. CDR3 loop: CASSQEALDGELFF.

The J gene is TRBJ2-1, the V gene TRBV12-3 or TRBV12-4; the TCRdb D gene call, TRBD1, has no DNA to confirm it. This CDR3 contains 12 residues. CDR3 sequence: CASRNREPSWFF.